The 20 T cell receptor beta chains reported below all come from one sample, sequenced in a study of post-analysis software for immune sequencing data. Study findings and constraints: About 5 TRBV segments (TRBV5-6, TRBV5-1 and TRBV20-1 among them) occurred more frequently in patients than in controls.

What these receptors recognize is not known. Presence of unique molecular identifiers characterized the TCR beta cDNA libraries. TCRdb reprocessed the PCR reads via MiXCR and lists one record per CDR3 protein. The table includes roughly 400,000 distinct CDR3 sequences, 30% to 45% detected once. The material sequenced was blood. The receptor set was obtained from a girl aged 2-10 years with multiple sclerosis.

V and J are TRBV4-3 and TRBJ2-7; TRBD2 matches at 11 bases. Trimming removed 3 bases from V and 5 bases from J; junction bases left unmatched: 6. Germline V gene sequence: CDR1 LGHNA, CDR2 YSLEER. CDR3 length equals 15 residues. The CDR3 protein is CASSQGTSGGDEQYF. CDR3 coding DNA: TGCGCCAGCAGCCAGGGGACTAGCGGAGGCGACGAGCAGTACTTC.

This clonotype was observed a few times. J is TRBJ2-1 and V is TRBV7-2; TRBD2 agrees at 8 bases. The CDR3 consists of 15 residues. CDR1 is SGHTA, CDR2 FQGNSA, per germline. Unmatched junction bases numbered 6, after V lost 2 bases and J lost 6 bases. The CDR3 reads CASSLREGLGNEQFF. As DNA, the CDR3 is TGTGCCAGCAGCTTACGGGAGGGCCTGGGCAATGAGCAGTTCTTC. The complete variable domain, with remaining parts taken from reference TRBV7-2 and TRBJ2-1, reads GAGVSQSPSNKVTEKGKDVELRCDPISGHTALYWYRQSLGQGLEFLIYFQGNSAPDKSGLPSDRFSAERTGGSVSTLTIQRTQQEDSAVYLCASSLREGLGNEQFFGPGTRLTVL.

This clonotype was found a few times. The chain has TRBV7-8 and TRBJ2-1; D remains ambiguous. The CDR3 is 16 amino acids. V dropped 4 bases and J dropped 4 bases, with 17 bases sitting between them. In germline, CDR1 is SGHVS, CDR2 FQNEAQ. The CDR3 loop reads CASSSLGRARYNEQFF. CDR3 coding DNA: TGTGCCAGCAGCTCCTTAGGTCGGGCACGATACAATGAGCAGTTCTTC.

This clonotype has a handful of counts. V usage is TRBV10-3 and J usage is TRBJ2-1; TRBD1 aligns across 11 bases. The CDR3 runs to 16 residues. Per germline, CDR1 ENHRY and CDR2 SYGVKD. V gave up 7 bases and J gave up 7 bases; unmatched junction bases: 12. Here the CDR3 reads CAITRPEGQGGNEQFF. The CDR3, as DNA: TGTGCCATCACCAGACCAGAGGGACAGGGGGGAAATGAGCAGTTCTTC.

This clonotype was counted between two and nine times. The J gene is TRBJ1-2, the V gene TRBV29-1; D is ambiguous. This CDR3 region has 13 residues. Germline CDR1 is SQVTM and CDR2 is ANQGSEA. The germline V and J ends were trimmed by 3 bases and 2 bases, with 10 bases remaining between them. The CDR3 DNA sequence: TGCAGCGTTGAGATTGGATGGAACTATGGCTACACCTTC. It yields the protein CSVEIGWNYGYTF.

This chain uses TRBV20-1 with TRBJ2-5; 16 nucleotides match TRBD2. The CDR3 extends over 18 amino acids. Germline V gene lookup returns CDR1 DFQATT and CDR2 SNEGSKA (reference sequence). V lost 6 bases and J lost 1; bases outside the gene matches: 11. CDR3 coding DNA: TGCAGTGCCCAATCGGGACTAGCGGGAGGGAGTCTCCAAGAGACCCAGTACTTC. This sequence encodes CSAQSGLAGGSLQETQYF.

CDR3 sequence reads: CASSIRASYEQYF. DNA for the CDR3: TGTGCCAGCAGCATCCGGGCCTCCTACGAGCAGTACTTC. V gene TRBV7-9 combines with J gene TRBJ2-7; D is ambiguous. CDR1 is SEHNR and CDR2 is FQNEAQ in the germline V gene (reference sequence). Trimming shortened V by 5 bases and J by 0 bases, and 8 bases separated the two germline ends. CDR3 length: 13 residues.

This clonotype was detected a few times. The chain employs TRBV27 and TRBJ1-2; possible D gene TRBD1, 6 bases. The ends were cut back, 7 bases at V and 4 bases at J, with 13 bases in the middle. The CDR3 extends over 13 amino acids. Germline lookup yields CDR1 MNHEY and CDR2 SMNVEV (reference sequence). CDR3 sequence reads: CASKTPGAYGYTF. Here the CDR3 DNA reads TGTGCCAGCAAAACTCCAGGGGCCTATGGCTACACCTTC.

This sequence joins TRBV5-5 and TRBJ1-5; D remains ambiguous. This CDR3 contains 16 residues. With 3 bases removed from V and 0 bases from J, the gap between germline ends came to 13 bases. The germline gives CDR1 SGHKS, CDR2 YYEKEE (reference sequence). The CDR3 DNA reads TGTGCCAGCAGCTGGACGGACGAATATAGCAATCAGCCCCAGCATTTT. This sequence encodes CASSWTDEYSNQPQHF.

The chain uses TRBV29-1 and TRBJ2-1; tentative D call: TRBD2 (6 bases). Germline V gene lookup returns CDR1 SQVTM and CDR2 ANQGSEA. This CDR3 is built from 14 residues. Deletions cut 8 bases from V and 4 bases from J, with 18 bases between. The CDR3 coding sequence is TGCAGCTTCCGAGCAGGGACTCCTTACAATGAGCAGTTCTTC. Its protein is CSFRAGTPYNEQFF.

The V gene is TRBV27, the J gene TRBJ2-1; TRBD2 matches 11 bases. Germline V gene lookup returns CDR1 MNHEY and CDR2 SMNVEV (reference sequence). The CDR3 loop spans 14 amino acids. The ends lost 5 bases at V and 7 bases at J; junction bases unmatched: 4. CDR3 DNA: TGTGCCAGCAGTGTAGCGGGGGGGCTTAATGAGCAGTTCTTC. Its protein product is CASSVAGGLNEQFF.

The rearrangement uses TRBV7-8 and TRBJ2-7; D perhaps matches TRBD1 (5 bases). CDR1 and CDR2 from the germline V gene are SGHVS and FQNEAQ. Trimming removed 3 bases from V and 5 bases from J, with 11 bases in between. The CDR3 is 13 amino acids. The chain's CDR3 is CASSFVRVDEQYF. The CDR3 DNA is TGTGCCAGCAGCTTTGTCAGGGTAGACGAGCAGTACTTC.

This clonotype was seen only a few times. V usage is TRBV6-6 and J usage is TRBJ2-3; 13 positions match TRBD2. This CDR3 is 17 amino acids long. Germline CDR1 and CDR2: MNHNY and SVGAGI (reference sequence). V lost 3 bases to trimming and J lost 2 bases; unmatched junction nucleotides: 5. DNA of the CDR3: TGTGCCAGCAGTTATCCGACTAGCGGGGGGACCACAGATACGCAGTATTTT. Translation gives CASSYPTSGGTTDTQYF.

The chain carries TRBV20-1 and TRBJ2-7; D ambiguous. Germline V CDR1 and CDR2: DFQATT, SNEGSKA (reference sequence). The CDR3 runs 13 residues. V lost 0 bases and J lost 1, with 7 bases in between. The DNA of the CDR3 is TGCAGTGCTAGAGACGGCCGATCCTACGAGCAGTACTTC. It is translated as CSARDGRSYEQYF.

The chain uses TRBV7-3 and TRBJ1-6; 9 bases fit TRBD1. The V gene end was trimmed by 4 bases and the J gene end by 8 bases; junction bases not matched to a gene: 12. The length of the CDR3 is 17 residues. The germline gives CDR1 SGHTA, CDR2 FQGTGA. CDR3 sequence: CASSYGQGKGLHSPLHF. DNA of the CDR3: TGTGCCAGCAGCTACGGACAGGGGAAGGGTCTGCATTCACCCCTCCACTTT. Filled out from reference TRBV7-3 and TRBJ1-6, the complete variable domain reads GAGVSQTPSNKVTEKGKYVELRCDPISGHTALYWYRQSLGQGPEFLIYFQGTGAADDSGLPNDRFFAVRPEGSVSTLKIQRTERGDSAVYLCASSYGQGKGLHSPLHFGNGTRLTVT.

This clonotype was counted only a few times. The chain employs TRBV11-2 and TRBJ1-6, with 7 bases lining up with TRBD1. This CDR3 has 21 residues. V gave up 7 bases and J gave up 6 bases; unmatched junction bases: 27. CDR1 is SGHAT and CDR2 is FQNNGV in the germline V gene. This CDR3 reads CASNKYEGRGPDRVRNSPLHF. CDR3 in DNA: TGTGCCAGCAACAAATATGAAGGACGAGGACCCGACAGGGTGCGTAATTCACCCCTCCACTTT.

This clonotype was counted a few times. V gene TRBV12-3 or TRBV12-4 combines with J gene TRBJ2-5, with D perhaps TRBD2 (6 bases). The V and J ends lost 3 bases and 5 bases respectively, with 7 bases between them. The CDR3 spans 12 residues. Here the CDR3 DNA reads TGTGCCAGCAGTTTCCGGGGGGAGACCCAGTACTTC. Translation gives CASSFRGETQYF.

The chain recombines TRBV20-1 with TRBJ1-2, with 7 bases matching TRBD1. The CDR3 contains 16 residues. V dropped 7 bases and J dropped 0; count of bases not matched to a gene: 14. Germline V gene lookup returns CDR1 DFQATT and CDR2 SNEGSKA (reference sequence). As DNA, the CDR3 is TGCAGTGTTCAGGGGGGGGCAACTCAAGCTAACTATGGCTACACCTTC. Encoded protein: CSVQGGATQANYGYTF.

This chain joins TRBV9 and TRBJ2-1; no definite D call. The CDR3 consists of 14 residues. The V and J ends lost 0 bases and 7 bases respectively, with 11 bases between them. The germline V gene encodes CDR1 SGDLS and CDR2 YYNGEE. CDR3 in DNA: TGTGCCAGCAGCGTAGGTTCTACGGCAAATGAGCAGTTCTTC. It encodes CASSVGSTANEQFF.

This clonotype was seen more than once but under ten times. This chain joins TRBV11-1 and TRBJ2-7, with 8 bases aligning to TRBD1. V gave up 5 bases and J gave up 4 bases; unmatched junction bases: 7. This CDR3 is built from 14 residues. CDR1 SGHAT and CDR2 FQDESV come from the germline V gene (reference sequence). The CDR3 region is CASSQKDRGYEQYF. The CDR3 DNA is TGTGCCAGCAGCCAGAAAGACAGGGGATACGAGCAGTACTTC.